Listed below are T cell receptor beta chains from one sample, sequenced in a study of CD8 T cells in ankylosing spondylitis. A single record per CDR3 protein comes from TCRdb applying MiXCR to the 5' RACE reads. This sample carries tens of thousands of distinct CDR3 sequences, 27% of them seen once, and the ten largest clones take around 59%. The specimen was blood, either unsorted or a sorted T cell fraction (not recorded which). The receptors originated from a male donor with ankylosing spondylitis or in good health (not recorded which). CDR3s leave out the opening cysteine and the closing phenylalanine or tryptophan. Fields, in order: V gene, D gene, J gene, clone size, CDR3 protein. D genes are given only for firm matches. Not all rows give a size; the values are once, few, many and, for expanded clones, a class.

>TRBV5-1|.|TRBJ1-1|.
ASNTGGGTEAF
>TRBV7-2|.|TRBJ2-3|.
ASSLTTNTDTQY
>TRBV24-1|TRBD1|TRBJ2-3|few
ATSYRGYTDTQY
>TRBV5-1|.|TRBJ2-1|.
ASSFGSGTIYNEQF
>TRBV20-1|.|TRBJ2-1|few
SPTPWGSYNEQF
>TRBV20-1|.|TRBJ2-3|.
SARDGEGYSTDTQY
>TRBV10-3|.|TRBJ2-1|.
AISESRRGSSYNEQF
>TRBV5-5|TRBD1|TRBJ1-2|.
ASSRTGAYGYT
>TRBV5-1|.|TRBJ2-7|.
ASSLGTYEQY
>TRBV20-1|.|TRBJ2-3|.
SAGPFSSTDTQY
>TRBV20-1|.|TRBJ2-2|.
SARDRENRYTGELF
>TRBV6-6|.|TRBJ1-1|.
ASSYSNTEAF
>TRBV12-3/TRBV12-4|TRBD2|TRBJ2-7|few
ASRPGTSVVYEQY
>TRBV27|TRBD1|TRBJ1-1|.
ASHGTVVTEAF
>TRBV5-1|.|TRBJ1-1|.
ASSLTGLNTEAF
>TRBV20-1|.|TRBJ1-5|many
SATRGGNQPQH
>TRBV11-3|.|TRBJ2-3|.
ASSLEGTDTQY
>TRBV5-1|TRBD1|TRBJ1-4|.
ASSLGQGPSNEKLF
>TRBV28|TRBD2|TRBJ2-3|.
ASSLLGGSDTQY
>TRBV5-5|.|TRBJ2-3|.
ASSFDRPTDTQY
>TRBV10-2|.|TRBJ2-7|.
ASSDYEQY
>TRBV20-1|.|TRBJ1-1|.
SARDQGGDTEAF
>TRBV5-1|TRBD2|TRBJ2-1|.
ASSLGSGGAYNEQF
>TRBV4-2|.|TRBJ1-1|once
ASSRRIGTDGSLNTEAF
>TRBV20-1|TRBD1|TRBJ2-7|.
SARAIHRDRDYEQY
>TRBV20-1|TRBD2|TRBJ2-7|few
SARDPLGGNYEQY
>TRBV29-1|TRBD2|TRBJ2-1|few
SVGDLAGVNEQF
>TRBV4-2|TRBD2|TRBJ2-7|.
ASSQEVAGGIHEQY
>TRBV9|.|TRBJ2-1|few
ASSAHLQSSYNEQF
>TRBV4-1|TRBD1|TRBJ2-1|few
ASTYEPGQGWGNEQF
>TRBV6-5|.|TRBJ2-3|few
ASSSGVDTDTQY
>TRBV5-1|.|TRBJ2-3|few
ASSLRATDTQY
>TRBV20-1|.|TRBJ1-3|.
SARVRDTIY
>TRBV18|.|TRBJ1-5|few
ASSPRSNSNQPQH
>TRBV28|.|TRBJ1-1|.
ASSSYEAF
>TRBV7-9|TRBD2|TRBJ2-7|.
ASSPTGGIYEQY
>TRBV5-1|.|TRBJ1-1|few
ASSLGGTTEAF
>TRBV7-8|TRBD2|TRBJ2-1|.
ASPTPAGGTDEQF
>TRBV7-2|TRBD2|TRBJ2-1|many
ASSLQRDYNEQF
>TRBV7-2|TRBD1|TRBJ1-4|many
ASRTPGTGNEKLF
>TRBV6-5|TRBD2|TRBJ2-7|many
ASSLAGLQSYEQY
>TRBV15|TRBD2|TRBJ2-1|few
ATSRDSGGTYNEQF
>TRBV10-3|.|TRBJ2-3|few
AISEVRGGADTQY
>TRBV7-8|.|TRBJ1-4|few
ASSLVAAATNEKLF
>TRBV5-1|.|TRBJ1-1|few
ASSLDEGSSAF
>TRBV7-9|TRBD2|TRBJ2-1|.
ASSVASGGNSEQF